Listed below are T cell receptor beta chains from one sample, sequenced in a study of regulatory T cells in long-lasting Graves disease. TCRdb called the multiplex PCR reads again in MiXCR, with one record for every CDR3 protein. The sample records about 380,000 distinct CDR3 sequences, 15% to 19% being singletons. The source was peripheral blood mononuclear cells (PBMCs), collected at new diagnosis, from a patient treated with antithyroid drugs. All receptors derive from a female donor with Graves disease. Both conserved end residues are part of each CDR3. Fields, in order: V gene, J gene, clone size, D gene, CDR3 protein, CDR3 DNA. The D gene is left open where the match is weak. A clone size is listed for some rows: how often the clone was seen (once, few, many), or a class if it is expanded.

>TRBV4-3|TRBJ2-4|NA|NA
CASSQDRQQFQYF
TGCGCCAGCAGCCAAGATCGGCAGCAATTTCAGTACTTC
>TRBV2|TRBJ2-7|many|TRBD2
CATNSGRGDREQYF
TGTGCCACCAACAGCGGGAGAGGTGACCGCGAGCAGTACTTC
>TRBV4-2|TRBJ1-5|many|NA
CASSHDDGYQPQHF
TGTGCCAGCAGCCACGATGACGGATATCAGCCCCAGCATTTT
>TRBV30|TRBJ2-7|many|NA
CAWSVGPGSEQYF
TGTGCCTGGAGTGTAGGGCCGGGGTCCGAGCAGTACTTC
>TRBV15|TRBJ2-7|many|TRBD2
CATSGHSGRPHEQYF
TGTGCCACCAGCGGGCATAGCGGGAGACCCCACGAGCAGTACTTC
>TRBV2|TRBJ2-1|many|TRBD1
CASINWDRLYRGQFF
TGTGCCAGCATTAATTGGGATCGCCTTTACAGGGGGCAGTTCTTC
>TRBV9|TRBJ2-6|many|NA
CASSVVTGRLSGANVLTF
TGTGCCAGCAGCGTAGTTACAGGGAGGTTGTCTGGGGCCAACGTCCTGACTTTC
>TRBV20-1|TRBJ2-5|many|NA
CSAPRGPVYQETQYF
TGCAGTGCTCCTCGTGGGCCCGTCTATCAAGAGACCCAGTACTTC
>TRBV7-3|TRBJ2-7|NA|NA
CASRDADSKGVYEQYF
TGTGCCAGCAGGGACGCTGACAGCAAAGGGGTCTACGAGCAGTACTTC
>TRBV6-1|TRBJ2-1|many|NA
CASRTGGTEQFF
TGTGCCAGCAGGACTGGCGGGACAGAGCAGTTCTTC
>TRBV4-1|TRBJ2-5|many|NA
CASRQTTEETQYF
TGCGCCAGCAGACAAACTACTGAAGAGACCCAGTACTTC
>TRBV6-7|TRBJ2-1|NA|NA
CASSSAIRGYNEQFF
TGTGCCAGCAGTTCTGCTATTAGGGGGTACAATGAGCAGTTCTTC
>TRBV6-1|TRBJ2-5|many|NA
CASSAVVGEETQYF
TGTGCCAGCAGCGCCGTAGTGGGCGAGGAGACCCAGTACTTC
>TRBV12-3/TRBV12-4|TRBJ1-5|many|NA
CASSPGVINQPQHF
TGTGCCAGCAGCCCGGGGGTAATAAATCAGCCCCAGCATTTT
>TRBV28|TRBJ2-1|many|TRBD2
CASRRTGLLLAGGPVKEQFF
TGTGCCAGCAGGAGGACAGGGCTACTATTAGCGGGAGGGCCTGTCAAGGAGCAGTTCTTC
>TRBV27|TRBJ2-2|many|TRBD1
CASSPGTGGSGELFF
TGTGCCAGCAGTCCCGGGACAGGGGGGAGTGGGGAGCTGTTTTTT
>TRBV11-2|TRBJ2-5|NA|NA
CARSFGVQETQYF
TGTGCCCGCAGCTTCGGGGTTCAAGAGACCCAGTACTTC
>TRBV4-1|TRBJ2-7|NA|TRBD2
CASSQISGTSGDYEQYF
TGCGCCAGCAGCCAAATAAGCGGGACTAGCGGAGACTACGAGCAGTACTTC
>TRBV9|TRBJ2-1|few|TRBD2
CASSSLAGGPYNEQFF
TGTGCCAGCAGCTCACTAGCGGGAGGCCCCTACAATGAGCAGTTCTTC
>TRBV7-9|TRBJ2-3|many|TRBD2
CASSPSAGGLDTQYF
TGTGCCAGCAGCCCCTCAGCGGGGGGGCTCGATACGCAGTATTTT
>TRBV11-2|TRBJ2-7|many|TRBD2
CASSRGLAEPYEQYF
TGTGCCAGCAGCAGGGGACTAGCGGAACCCTACGAGCAGTACTTC
>TRBV27|TRBJ2-1|many|NA
CASSLVRELNREQFF
TGTGCCAGCAGTTTAGTTAGGGAGTTGAATCGAGAGCAGTTCTTC
>TRBV3-1|TRBJ1-1|many|TRBD1
CASSPTGEANTEAFF
TGTGCCAGCAGCCCTACAGGGGAAGCGAACACTGAAGCTTTCTTT
>TRBV20-1|TRBJ2-2|many|TRBD1
CSARTGGGNTGELFF
TGCAGTGCTCGGACAGGGGGCGGGAACACCGGGGAGCTGTTTTTT
>TRBV9|TRBJ1-1|few|NA
CASSSETGVNTEAFF
TGTGCCAGCAGCTCCGAGACAGGAGTGAACACTGAAGCTTTCTTT
>TRBV11-2|TRBJ2-3|NA|TRBD2
CASSTTSGTTDTQYF
TGTGCCAGCAGCACGACTAGCGGGACTACAGATACGCAGTATTTT
>TRBV29-1|TRBJ1-2|NA|NA
CSVDPTDNYGYTF
TGCAGCGTTGACCCGACAGATAACTATGGCTACACCTTC
>TRBV12-3/TRBV12-4|TRBJ2-5|many|NA
CASSLDDFFQETQYF
TGTGCCAGCAGTTTGGATGACTTCTTCCAAGAGACCCAGTACTTC
>TRBV7-9|TRBJ2-3|many|NA
CASSLTQNPDTQYF
TGTGCCAGCAGCTTAACCCAAAATCCAGATACGCAGTATTTT
>TRBV7-8|TRBJ1-4|many|NA
CASSHRGAGGDLFF
TGTGCCAGCAGCCACCGGGGCGCCGGGGGAGATCTGTTTTTT
>TRBV7-2|TRBJ2-5|many|NA
CASSFTDQETQYF
TGTGCCAGCAGCTTCACCGACCAGGAGACCCAGTACTTC
>TRBV16|TRBJ2-3|many|NA
CASSKTPTDTQYF
TGTGCCAGCAGCAAGACACCCACAGATACGCAGTATTTT
>TRBV28|TRBJ2-5|once|NA
CASSFAGQTQYF
TGTGCCAGCAGTTTCGCGGGGCAGACCCAGTACTTC
>TRBV29-1|TRBJ2-5|few|TRBD1
CSVDGVGTGTQETQYF
TGCAGCGTTGATGGAGTGGGGACAGGTACTCAAGAGACCCAGTACTTC
>TRBV7-2|TRBJ1-5|few|NA
CASGLFNQPQHF
TGTGCCAGCGGTCTGTTCAATCAGCCCCAGCATTTT
>TRBV20-1|TRBJ2-2|few|NA
CSAYSGTRNTGELFF
TGCAGTGCTTACTCCGGGACACGGAACACCGGGGAGCTGTTTTTT
>TRBV5-6|TRBJ2-1|many|TRBD2
CASSLGTSYIEQFF
TGTGCCAGCAGCTTGGGGACTAGTTACATTGAGCAGTTCTTC
>TRBV19|TRBJ2-1|many|TRBD2
CASSIRSGQTLAGGPYNEQFF
TGTGCCAGTAGTATCCGGTCGGGACAAACACTAGCGGGAGGGCCGTACAATGAGCAGTTCTTC
>TRBV7-2|TRBJ2-5|many|TRBD2
CASSLGASGKETQYF
TGTGCCAGCAGCTTAGGGGCTAGCGGGAAAGAGACCCAGTACTTC
>TRBV30|TRBJ2-2|few|NA
CAWSASVAGELFF
TGTGCCTGGAGCGCCTCGGTAGCCGGGGAGCTGTTTTTT
>TRBV27|TRBJ2-3|NA|TRBD2
CASDVRAGGPDTQYF
TGTGCCAGCGACGTGAGAGCGGGGGGGCCGGATACGCAGTATTTT
>TRBV10-3|TRBJ2-2|NA|NA
CAISDRLSSLDTGELFF
TGTGCCATCAGCGACCGATTATCGAGCTTAGACACCGGGGAGCTGTTTTTT
>TRBV7-9|TRBJ1-5|many|TRBD1
CASSLVGQGFVSNQPQHF
TGTGCCAGCAGCTTAGTGGGACAGGGCTTCGTAAGCAATCAGCCCCAGCATTTT
>TRBV9|TRBJ2-5|few|NA
CASSVGPDPSETQYF
TGTGCCAGCAGCGTAGGACCAGACCCCTCAGAGACCCAGTACTTC
>TRBV30|TRBJ1-2|many|TRBD1
CAWSGQGTSINYGYTF
TGTGCCTGGAGCGGACAGGGAACGAGCATCAACTATGGCTACACCTTC
>TRBV7-9|TRBJ2-3|NA|TRBD1
CASSLAVGQGTDTQYF
TGTGCCAGCAGCTTAGCGGTTGGACAGGGGACAGATACGCAGTATTTT
>TRBV7-2|TRBJ2-6|many|NA
CASSLVGPISGANVLTF
TGTGCCAGCAGCTTAGTCGGTCCTATCTCTGGGGCCAACGTCCTGACTTTC
>TRBV20-1|TRBJ1-2|NA|NA
CSARGIETAYGYTF
TGCAGTGCTAGAGGTATCGAGACAGCGTATGGCTACACCTTC
>TRBV6-1|TRBJ1-4|many|NA
CASLGTSNEKLFF
TGTGCCAGCCTCGGGACAAGTAATGAAAAACTGTTTTTT
>TRBV30|TRBJ2-1|many|TRBD2
CAWSLGLVNEQFF
TGTGCCTGGAGCCTAGGACTAGTCAATGAGCAGTTCTTC
>TRBV30|TRBJ2-7|many|NA
CAWSKGTPGSQQYF
TGTGCCTGGAGTAAAGGGACACCAGGAAGTCAGCAGTACTTC
>TRBV30|TRBJ2-1|many|TRBD1
CAWRDRGTYNEQFF
TGTGCCTGGAGAGACAGGGGGACCTACAATGAGCAGTTCTTC